The 10 T cell receptor beta chains below were found in one sample sequenced in a study of blood T cell repertoires in COVID-19. The data were produced by immunoSEQ multiplex PCR, yet TCRdb's version contains in-frame clones alone and is incomplete. The profile shows around 150,000 clones, 70% to 90% of them singletons. The sequencing sample was made of peripheral blood. All receptors derive from a man aged 18-30 years with acute or convalescent COVID-19.

The gene calls are TRBV6-5 and TRBJ2-3; 7 nucleotides line up with TRBD1. Germline V gene lookup returns CDR1 MNHEY and CDR2 SVGAGI. V gave up 0 bases and J gave up 4 bases; unmatched junction bases: 4. CDR3 length: 15 amino acids. The CDR3 region has the DNA TGTGCCAGCAGTTACTCGACAGGGAAGTCAGATACGCAGTATTTT. Protein: CASSYSTGKSDTQYF.

This chain joins TRBV21-1 and TRBJ1-3; the DNA was not compared with TRBD1, the D call given in the table. TRBV21-1 is designated a pseudogene. The CDR3 is 17 residues long. The chain's CDR3 is CASSGRDRGGFGNTIYF. The CDR3 coding sequence is TGTGCCAGCAGCGGCCGGGACAGGGGAGGATTTGGAAACACCATATATTTT.

The chain uses TRBV7-9 and TRBJ2-1, with 7 positions matching TRBD1. From germline, CDR1 is SEHNR and CDR2 FQNEAQ (reference sequence). With V trimmed by 5 bases and J by 3 bases, 13 bases remained unmatched. The CDR3 loop spans 17 amino acids. The CDR3 DNA reads TGTGCCAGCAGCGTGAACAGGGGTCAGATTGTCTACAATGAGCAGTTCTTC. Protein product: CASSVNRGQIVYNEQFF.

The J gene is TRBJ1-5, the V gene TRBV6-5, with D perhaps matching TRBD1 (6 bases). V was cut by 7 bases and J by 5 bases, with 12 bases left in between. This CDR3 has 13 residues. Germline CDR1 reads MNHEY; CDR2 reads SVGAGI. The CDR3 region has the DNA TGTGCCAGCAATGGGGGGGCATATCAGCCCCAGCATTTT. Encoded protein: CASNGGAYQPQHF.

The J gene is TRBJ2-7, the V gene TRBV5-1; the D gene is possibly TRBD1 (8 bases). The CDR3 contains 15 residues. Germline V CDR1 and CDR2: SGHRS, YFSETQ. Trimming cost V 4 bases and J 3 bases, with 17 bases left between them. The CDR3: CASSPGGTGIYEQYV. CDR3 DNA: TGCGCCAGCAGCCCCGGGGGGACAGGCATCTACGAGCAGTACGTC.

This clone was observed once. The chain couples TRBV19 to TRBJ2-1, with 10 bases identical to TRBD2. Germline values: CDR1 LNHDA, CDR2 SQIVND (reference sequence). V lost 0 bases, J lost 1 base, and 0 bases stayed unmatched. This CDR3 has 16 residues. The DNA for the CDR3 is TGTGCCAGTAGTATAGATAGCGGGGGGTCCTACAATGAGCAGTTCTTC. Amino acid sequence: CASSIDSGGSYNEQFF.

The chain joins TRBV7-2 to TRBJ1-4; D is unresolved. There are 13 residues in the CDR3. Per the germline V gene, CDR1 is SGHTA and CDR2 is FQGNSA. Trimming removed 1 base at V and 7 bases at J, with 7 bases between. The CDR3 bases are TGTGCCAGCAGCTTAGGGGAGCGTGAAAAACTGTTTTTT. It codes for CASSLGEREKLFF.

The chain has TRBV28 and TRBJ2-3, with D uncertain. V lost 5 bases, J lost 0 bases, and 9 bases lay in between. CDR1 is MDHEN, CDR2 SYDVKM, per germline. The CDR3 loop spans 14 amino acids. The CDR3 loop reads CASSLPSSTDTQYF. DNA for the CDR3: TGTGCCAGCAGTCTCCCGAGCAGCACAGATACGCAGTATTTT.

J is TRBJ2-1 and V is TRBV27, with 9 nucleotides matching TRBD1. The junction had 7 bases not matched to a gene; V was cut back by 4 bases and J by 6 bases. Germline CDR1 and CDR2: MNHEY and SMNVEV (reference sequence). CDR3 length equals 15 residues. The CDR3 DNA follows: TGTGCCAGCAGTTGGGGACAGGGAGGTGGCAATGAGCAGTTCTTC. Its translation: CASSWGQGGGNEQFF.

The sample holds one count of this clone. V is TRBV30 and J is TRBJ2-7; 8 bases agree with TRBD1. The V gene's germline CDR1 is GTSNPN and CDR2 SVGIG (reference sequence). V shed 8 bases, J shed 2 bases, and the junction held 11 bases outside the gene matches. CDR3 length equals 14 residues. The DNA of the CDR3 is TGTGCCGGGTCGACAGGACAGGGCCCCTACGAGCAGTACTTC. This translates into CAGSTGQGPYEQYF.